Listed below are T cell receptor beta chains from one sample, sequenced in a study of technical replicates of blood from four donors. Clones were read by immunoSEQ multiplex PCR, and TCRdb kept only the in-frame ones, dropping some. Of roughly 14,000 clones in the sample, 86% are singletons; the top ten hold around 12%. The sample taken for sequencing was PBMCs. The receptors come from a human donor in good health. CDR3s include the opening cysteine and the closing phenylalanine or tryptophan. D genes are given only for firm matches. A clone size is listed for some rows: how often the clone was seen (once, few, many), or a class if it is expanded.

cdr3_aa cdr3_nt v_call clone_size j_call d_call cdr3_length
CASSPPGHYATNEKLFF TGTGCCAGCTCACCTCCGGGACACTATGCAACTAATGAAAAACTGTTTTTT TRBV18 - TRBJ1-4 - 17
CASSRTDRDEQYF TGTGCCAGCAGCCGGACGGACAGGGACGAGCAGTACTTC TRBV4-2 - TRBJ2-7 TRBD1 13
CASSLVAGTTVLETQYF TGTGCCAGCAGCTTAGTCGCTGGGACTACTGTACTTGAGACCCAGTACTTC TRBV5-6 - TRBJ2-5 TRBD2 17
CASSEKGDYYEQYF TGTGCCAGCAGTGAAAAGGGGGACTACTACGAGCAGTACTTC TRBV6-1 - TRBJ2-7 - 14
CASKGLEGGSYEQYF TGTGCCAGCAAGGGCTTGGAGGGTGGGTCCTACGAGCAGTACTTC TRBV27 - TRBJ2-7 - 15
CASSFLAGGGREQFF TGCGCCAGCAGCTTCCTAGCGGGAGGAGGGCGTGAGCAGTTCTTC TRBV5-1 - TRBJ2-1 TRBD2 15
CASSYSSGRDGTDTQYF TGTGCCAGCAGTTACTCGAGCGGGAGGGACGGCACAGATACGCAGTATTTT TRBV28 - TRBJ2-3 TRBD2 17
CAWRWDRGTEAFF TGTGCCTGGAGATGGGACAGGGGCACTGAAGCTTTCTTT TRBV30 few TRBJ1-1 TRBD1 13
CASSSAGQGGTGELFF TGTGCCAGTAGTAGTGCGGGACAGGGCGGCACCGGGGAGCTGTTTTTT TRBV19 - TRBJ2-2 TRBD1 16
CASSSGSAGANVLTF TGTGCCAGTTCTAGCGGGAGTGCGGGGGCCAACGTCCTGACTTTC TRBV19 - TRBJ2-6 TRBD2 15
CASSFPHRLAGERNEQFF TGTGCCAGCAGCTTCCCCCATCGACTAGCGGGAGAACGGAATGAGCAGTTCTTC TRBV7-9 once TRBJ2-1 TRBD2 18
CASSITGASSYEQYF TGTGCCAGCAGCATCACAGGGGCGAGCTCCTACGAGCAGTACTTC TRBV6-5 - TRBJ2-7 TRBD1 15
CASWDQRATYEQYF TGTGCCAGCTGGGACCAGCGGGCGACCTACGAGCAGTACTTC TRBV27 - TRBJ2-7 - 14
CASKAGVKLAEAFF TGTGCCAGTAAAGCAGGGGTCAAGCTCGCTGAAGCTTTCTTT TRBV19 - TRBJ1-1 - 14
CASSDPTGGNTIYF TGTGCCAGCAGCGACCCCACGGGAGGAAACACCATATATTTT TRBV9 - TRBJ1-3 - 14
CSVVWGGQGGPDTQYF TGCAGCGTTGTTTGGGGGGGACAGGGGGGACCAGATACGCAGTATTTT TRBV29-1 once TRBJ2-3 TRBD1 16
CASGVGLHRSYEQYF TGTGCCAGTGGCGTCGGACTACACCGCTCCTACGAGCAGTACTTC TRBV19 - TRBJ2-7 - 15
CASKEGGGANVLTF TGTGCCAGCAAAGAAGGCGGTGGGGCCAACGTCCTGACTTTC TRBV28 - TRBJ2-6 - 14
CASSYSGGLGYEQYF TGTGCCAGCAGTTACTCGGGTGGACTCGGCTACGAGCAGTACTTC TRBV6-6 few TRBJ2-7 - 15
CASSPGSTGLYGYTF TGCGCCAGCAGCCCCGGCTCGACAGGGCTCTATGGCTACACCTTC TRBV5-1 - TRBJ1-2 TRBD1 15
CASSPFNQPQHF TGTGCCAGTAGTCCATTCAATCAGCCCCAGCATTTT TRBV19 - TRBJ1-5 - 12
CSVGQGPTDTQYF TGCAGCGTTGGACAGGGGCCAACAGATACGCAGTATTTT TRBV29-1 - TRBJ2-3 TRBD1 13
CASSLGYSEDTDTQYF TGTGCCAGCAGCTTAGGGTATAGCGAGGACACAGATACGCAGTATTTT TRBV7-6 - TRBJ2-3 - 16